This entry lists 19 T cell receptor beta chains sequenced from one sample in a study of brain T cells in children with intractable seizures. Only in-frame clones appear in the TCRdb table, and some are missing; sequencing was by immunoSEQ multiplex PCR. This table holds around 38,000 clones, over 75% found once. This specimen was peripheral blood, taken at surgery. These receptors came from a girl aged 2 to 9 with tuberous sclerosis and intractable seizures.

The chain is built from TRBV11-2 and TRBJ2-1, with 7 bases that match TRBD2. Trimming removed 1 base from V and 4 bases from J; junction bases left unmatched: 7. Per the germline V gene, CDR1 is SGHAT and CDR2 is FQNNGV. The CDR3 is 16 amino acids. CDR3 sequence: CASSLVRGTNYNEQFF. Here the CDR3 DNA reads TGTGCCAGCAGCTTAGTTCGGGGGACTAATTACAATGAGCAGTTCTTC.

The chain has TRBV11-2 and TRBJ1-1, with a tentative D call TRBD1 (5 bases). The CDR3 length is 14 residues. Trimming removed 5 bases at V and 5 bases at J, with 15 bases between. Germline values: CDR1 SGHAT, CDR2 FQNNGV. CDR3 in amino acids: CASSQAGGRTEAFF. CDR3 nucleotide sequence: TGTGCCAGCAGCCAGGCGGGGGGGAGGACTGAAGCTTTCTTT.

The chain links TRBV3-1 (or the pseudogene TRBV3-2) to TRBJ2-3, with D hard to call. This CDR3 region has 15 residues. Trimming stripped 1 base from V and 7 bases from J, with 15 bases between. Germline CDR1 reads LGHDT; CDR2 reads YNNKEL (reference sequence). The CDR3 loop is CASSQGIVMLNTQYF. Here the CDR3 DNA reads TGTGCCAGCAGCCAAGGGATCGTCATGCTAAATACGCAGTATTTT.

This rearrangement joins TRBV29-1 to TRBJ2-6; 8 nucleotides match TRBD1. The V gene's germline CDR1 is SQVTM and CDR2 ANQGSEA. The CDR3 spans 15 residues. Trimming removed 3 bases from V and 0 bases from J; junction bases left unmatched: 1. CDR3 amino acids: CSVDQGASGANVLTF. CDR3 DNA: TGCAGCGTTGATCAGGGGGCCTCTGGGGCCAACGTCCTGACTTTC.

About this clone itself: The sample holds other DNA sequences that translate to the same CDR3. The V gene is TRBV12-3 or TRBV12-4, the J gene TRBJ1-5; D uncertain. The CDR3 length is 13 residues. V gave up 5 bases and J gave up 2 bases, with 7 bases separating them. The CDR3 DNA sequence: TGTGCCAGCAGTCCCCAGGGCAATCAGCCCCAGCATTTT. Translating gives CASSPQGNQPQHF.

The gene calls are TRBV2 and TRBJ2-7, with TRBD1 matching over 7 bases. V was clipped by 5 bases and J by 2 bases; unmatched bases: 15. CDR3 length: 17 residues. Germline V gene data show CDR1 as SNHLY and CDR2 as FYNNEI. The CDR3 reads CASSTLNRDRAPYEQYF. The DNA of the CDR3 is TGTGCCAGCAGTACCCTCAATAGAGACAGGGCCCCCTACGAGCAGTACTTC.

The J gene is TRBJ1-5, the V gene TRBV2; 7 bases map to TRBD1. Looked up from germline, CDR1 is SNHLY and CDR2 is FYNNEI. V was clipped by 3 bases and J by 6 bases; unmatched bases: 2. This CDR3 has 13 amino acids. The CDR3 reads CASSETGRQPQHF. CDR3 in DNA: TGTGCCAGCAGTGAGACAGGGCGTCAGCCCCAGCATTTT.

V and J are TRBV23-1 and TRBJ1-5; no clear D gene. TRBV23-1 is labeled an ORF, and its function is uncertain. CDR3 length equals 16 residues. Trimming left V 0 bases short and J 4 bases short, with 13 bases between. The DNA for the CDR3 is TGCGCCAGCAGTCAATCGGTACGGGTGGGGAATCAGCCCCAGCATTTT. It yields the protein CASSQSVRVGNQPQHF.

The chain joins TRBV5-1 to TRBJ2-1, with a tentative D call TRBD2 (6 bases). Germline V CDR1 and CDR2: SGHRS, YFSETQ. The CDR3 spans 16 residues. The V and J ends lost 0 bases and 6 bases respectively, with 16 bases between them. The chain's CDR3 is CASSLAAGSNLNEQFF. The DNA for the CDR3 is TGCGCCAGCAGCTTGGCCGCGGGATCGAACCTCAATGAGCAGTTCTTC.

The V call is TRBV3-1 (or the pseudogene TRBV3-2), the J call TRBJ2-7, with TRBD2 as a possible D gene (6 bases). The CDR3 has 14 residues. V shed 9 bases and J shed 1 base, with 16 bases lying between them. Germline assignment: CDR1 LGHDT and CDR2 YNNKEL (reference sequence). The CDR3 protein is CARREDTRSYEQYV. The CDR3 DNA reads as TGTGCCAGGAGGGAGGACACGAGGTCCTACGAGCAGTACGTC.

The V call is TRBV29-1, the J call TRBJ2-5, with TRBD1 as a possible D gene (5 bases). The CDR3 length is 13 residues. Germline V gene sequence: CDR1 SQVTM, CDR2 ANQGSEA. V was trimmed by 6 bases and J by 4 bases, leaving 15 bases between them. CDR3 DNA: TGCAGCGTAGCCAGGGTTGGTGGAGAGACCCAGTACTTC. Its protein is CSVARVGGETQYF.

This clone was counted once. The chain links TRBV5-1 to TRBJ2-6; D gene ambiguous. CDR1 SGHRS and CDR2 YFSETQ come from the germline V gene. The CDR3 covers 17 residues. The V end lost 0 bases, the J end lost 2 bases, and 12 bases lay between the germline ends. For the CDR3, the DNA is TGCGCCAGCAGCTTGGGGCTCTTTACAACTGGGGCCAACGTCCTGACTTTC. It specifies CASSLGLFTTGANVLTF.

The chain is built from TRBV3-1 (or the pseudogene TRBV3-2) and TRBJ1-1, with D hard to call. This CDR3 contains 14 residues. Deletions cut 0 bases from V and 1 base from J, with 6 bases between. Germline V gene sequence: CDR1 LGHDT, CDR2 YNNKEL (reference sequence). The CDR3 region is CASSQDSRNTEAFF. The CDR3, as DNA: TGTGCCAGCAGCCAAGATAGTCGGAACACTGAAGCTTTCTTT.

This chain connects TRBV3-1 (or the pseudogene TRBV3-2) to TRBJ2-3; unclear D gene. The V gene lost 0 bases and the J gene lost 5 bases, with 9 bases spanning the gap. Germline-derived CDR1 and CDR2 are LGHDT and YNNKEL (reference sequence). This CDR3 region has 14 residues. The CDR3 is CASSQDVAGDTQYF. The CDR3 nucleotides are TGTGCCAGCAGCCAAGATGTAGCCGGAGATACGCAGTATTTT.

The rearrangement joins TRBV11-2 to TRBJ2-3, with D hard to call. V lost 0 bases and J lost 1, with 11 bases in between. The CDR3 is 16 residues long. Germline CDR1 SGHAT, CDR2 FQNNGV. CDR3 DNA: TGTGCCAGCAGCTTAGATCGGGCAGTCGGCACAGATACGCAGTATTTT. It encodes CASSLDRAVGTDTQYF.

V is TRBV5-6 and J is TRBJ2-1; 9 bases match TRBD2. Trimming removed 2 bases from V and 3 bases from J; junction bases left unmatched: 9. The CDR3 consists of 17 residues. Per germline, CDR1 SGHDT and CDR2 YYEEEE. CDR3 in amino acids: CASSFSAAGGRYNEQFF. In DNA form, the CDR3 reads TGTGCCAGCAGCTTCTCCGCTGCGGGGGGGCGCTACAATGAGCAGTTCTTC.

The genes are TRBV2 and TRBJ1-6; possible D gene TRBD1, 5 bases. CDR3 length: 13 residues. Germline V lookup: CDR1 SNHLY, CDR2 FYNNEI. V shed 3 bases and J shed 10 bases, with 10 bases lying between them. CDR3 residues: CASSDGARSPLHF. CDR3 nucleotide sequence: TGTGCCAGCAGTGACGGGGCTCGATCACCCCTCCACTTT.

This sequence joins TRBV30 and TRBJ1-5; TRBD1 matches at 7 bases. Losses at the gene ends were 4 bases for V and 2 bases for J; bases not matched to a gene: 8. Germline V gene lookup returns CDR1 GTSNPN and CDR2 SVGIG (reference sequence). The CDR3 is made up of 15 amino acids. The CDR3 DNA follows: TGTGCCTGGACTGACAGGGAGGGAGGCAATCAGCCCCAGCATTTT. It encodes CAWTDREGGNQPQHF.

This chain uses TRBV14 with TRBJ1-2; unclear D gene. The germline V gene encodes CDR1 SGHDN and CDR2 FVKESK. The CDR3 is 14 amino acids. V lost 1 base to trimming and J lost 5 bases, with 11 bases between them. The CDR3 nucleotides read TGTGCCAGCAGCCAAGTGTCCGGGCTTTATGGCTACACCTTC. This sequence encodes CASSQVSGLYGYTF.